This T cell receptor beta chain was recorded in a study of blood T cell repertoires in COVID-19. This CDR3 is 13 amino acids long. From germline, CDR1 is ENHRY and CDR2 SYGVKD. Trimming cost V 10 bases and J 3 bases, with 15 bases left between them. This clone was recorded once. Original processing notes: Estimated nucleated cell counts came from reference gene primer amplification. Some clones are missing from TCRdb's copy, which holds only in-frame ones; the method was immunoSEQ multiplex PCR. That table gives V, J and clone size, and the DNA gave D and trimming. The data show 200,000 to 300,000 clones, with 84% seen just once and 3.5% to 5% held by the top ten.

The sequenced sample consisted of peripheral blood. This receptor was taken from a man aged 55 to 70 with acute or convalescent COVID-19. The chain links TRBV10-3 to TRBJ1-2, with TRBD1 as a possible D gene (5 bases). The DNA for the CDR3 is TGTGCCAAATCAACCGACAGAGACTATGGCTACACCTTC. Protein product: CAKSTDRDYGYTF.